This T cell receptor (beta chain) emerged from a study of blood T cell repertoires in COVID-19. The protocol was immunoSEQ multiplex PCR, while the TCRdb copy is restricted to in-frame clones and leaves out a portion. The sample carries about 120,000 clones, roughly 90% recorded once. This CDR3 is 15 amino acids long. Trimming took 0 bases from V and 4 from J; bases not matched to a gene: 7. Germline CDR1 GTSNPN, CDR2 SVGIG (reference sequence). Sequenced: peripheral blood. The V gene is TRBV30, the J gene TRBJ2-7, with 9 bases fitting TRBD2. The sequence was collected from a man in his 60s with COVID-19, enrolled during active disease. CDR3 region: CAWSVHRSGSYEQYF. In nucleotides, the CDR3 is TGTGCCTGGAGTGTACATCGTAGCGGGAGTTACGAGCAGTACTTC.